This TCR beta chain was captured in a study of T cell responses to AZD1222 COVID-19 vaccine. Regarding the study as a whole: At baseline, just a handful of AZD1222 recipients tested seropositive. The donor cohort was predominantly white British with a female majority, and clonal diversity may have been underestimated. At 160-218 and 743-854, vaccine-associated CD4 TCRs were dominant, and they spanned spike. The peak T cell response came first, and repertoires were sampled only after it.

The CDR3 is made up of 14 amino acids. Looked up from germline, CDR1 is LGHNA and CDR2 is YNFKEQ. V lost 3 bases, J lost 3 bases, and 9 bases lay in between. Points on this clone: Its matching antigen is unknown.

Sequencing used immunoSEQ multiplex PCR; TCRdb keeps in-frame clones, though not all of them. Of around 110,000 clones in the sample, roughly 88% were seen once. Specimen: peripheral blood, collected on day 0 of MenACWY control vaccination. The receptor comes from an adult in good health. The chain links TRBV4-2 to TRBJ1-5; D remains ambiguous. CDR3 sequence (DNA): TGTGCCAGCAGCCACACGGGCACCAATCAGCCCCAGCATTTT. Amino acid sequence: CASSHTGTNQPQHF.